This T cell receptor (beta chain) derives from a study of cytomegalovirus exposure and HLA in healthy donors. This CDR3 region has 15 residues. With 4 bases clipped from V and 3 bases from J, the junction kept 4 bases outside the gene matches. The germline CDR1 and CDR2 sequences are KGHSH and LQKENI. A remark on this clone: The antigen is unknown.

Findings of the study overall: Most subjects' HLA-A and HLA-B alleles were reportedly predicted from TCR beta sequences. Sequencing probably produced one cluster of sequence variants that were highly shared. It was in a later analysis that TCR association rates were seen to vary by HLA locus, highest for DRB1 and lowest for HLA-C.

Primers for the PCR totalled 60 Vbeta and 13 Jbeta. Assay used: immunoSEQ multiplex PCR; TCRdb lists only in-frame clones, some missing. The sample lists around 90,000 clones; approximately 65% were seen once. The receptor was isolated from a woman aged 30 to 39 in good health and CMV-seropositive. Specimen: PBMCs. V usage is TRBV18 and J usage is TRBJ2-2; 8 positions match TRBD1. The CDR3 nucleotides read TGTGCCAGCTCACAAAACAGGGGGGACACCGGGGAGCTGTTTTTT. This translates into CASSQNRGDTGELFF. Drawing the rest from reference TRBV18 and TRBJ2-2, the complete variable domain is NAGVMQNPRHLVRRRGQEARLRCSPMKGHSHVYWYRQLPEEGLKFMVYLQKENIIDESGMPKERFSAEFPKEGPSILRIQQVVRGDSAAYFCASSQNRGDTGELFFGEGSRLTVL.